The 4 T cell receptor beta chains listed next were all sequenced from one sample in a study of T cells in Graves' hyperthyroidism and ophthalmopathy. RNA transcripts gave rise to amplified TCR beta CDR3 regions. Initially, a first-round RT-PCR of the TCR CDR3 employed the HTBI primer set. In TCRdb, the multiplex PCR reads were re-called with MiXCR into one record per CDR3 protein. The profile shows a few hundred thousand distinct CDR3 sequences, 13% to 15% of them singletons. Sequenced input: blood. Receptors originate from a woman between 40 and 50 years old with Graves' hyperthyroidism that later progressed to Graves' ophthalmopathy.

This clonotype was detected many times. The rearrangement uses TRBV18 and TRBJ2-7; D is unclear. The V end lost 0 bases, the J end lost 6 bases, and 9 bases lay between the germline ends. Germline lookup yields CDR1 KGHSH and CDR2 LQKENI. This CDR3 comprises 13 residues. CDR3 DNA sequence: TGTGCCAGCTCACCACCGGCAGGACCCGAGCAGTACTTC. It codes for CASSPPAGPEQYF. Supplemented by reference TRBV18 and TRBJ2-7, the full variable domain reads NAGVMQNPRHLVRRRGQEARLRCSPMKGHSHVYWYRQLPEEGLKFMVYLQKENIIDESGMPKERFSAEFPKEGPSILRIQQVVRGDSAAYFCASSPPAGPEQYFGPGTRLTVT.

Ten or more counts support this clonotype. The rearrangement uses TRBV5-6 and TRBJ1-3; D remains unclear. Per germline, CDR1 SGHDT and CDR2 YYEEEE. Trimming pared 5 bases from V and 10 bases from J, leaving 10 bases between. CDR3 length: 11 residues. DNA of the CDR3: TGTGCCAGCAGTCAAGGGTGGACCATATATTTT. Protein product: CASSQGWTIYF.

As for this clonotype: An end of the junction differs from the germline gene, which may be a read error. The CDR3 sequence is CASSYGTVGLQVTQYF. The CDR3 nucleotides are TGTGCCAGCAGCTATGGGACAGTGGGGCTACAAGTGACCCAGTACTTC. The chain couples TRBV5-6 to TRBJ2-5, with 7 bases that match TRBD1. CDR1 is SGHDT and CDR2 is YYEEEE in the germline V gene. The CDR3 spans 16 residues.

This clonotype was counted many times. This rearrangement joins TRBV19 to TRBJ2-2, with D perhaps matching TRBD1 (5 bases). Trimming took off 3 bases at V and 7 bases at J, with 12 bases between the two ends. This CDR3 region has 14 residues. Germline lookup yields CDR1 LNHDA and CDR2 SQIVND (reference sequence). CDR3 DNA sequence: TGTGCCAGTAGTATCCCAGGGCATGGCGGGGAGCTGTTTTTT. Translation gives CASSIPGHGGELFF.